The present TCR beta chain was sequenced within a study of T cells in Graves' hyperthyroidism and ophthalmopathy. Study-wide background: Peripheral blood was drawn at first diagnosis, prior to all treatment.

Trimming shortened V by 1 base and J by 8 bases, and 12 bases separated the two germline ends. Germline values: CDR1 LGHNA, CDR2 YSLEER. This CDR3 has 14 residues. More than 9.5 ml fresh peripheral blood yielded the PBMCs. A word on this clonotype: The antigen remains undetermined.

Regions amplified from RNA transcripts were the TCR beta CDR3 regions. The HTBI primer set was used in a first-round RT-PCR of the TCR CDR3. One entry per CDR3 protein, called by TCRdb with MiXCR from the multiplex PCR reads. The sample contains 250,000 to 350,000 distinct CDR3 sequences, over 15% of which appear only once. Whole-study findings and limits: Among thyroid clonotypes expanded above 0.001, most also appeared in blood. Ophthalmopathy and stable hyperthyroidism were separated by a 13 V-J model.

The sequenced material came from blood. This sequence originates from a woman aged 60-75 years with Graves' ophthalmopathy. The chain combines TRBV4-3 with TRBJ2-1, with a weak D call TRBD2 (6 bases). Here the CDR3 reads CASSQVGLYDEQFF. As DNA, the CDR3 is TGCGCCAGCAGCCAAGTGGGACTGTATGATGAGCAGTTCTTC.